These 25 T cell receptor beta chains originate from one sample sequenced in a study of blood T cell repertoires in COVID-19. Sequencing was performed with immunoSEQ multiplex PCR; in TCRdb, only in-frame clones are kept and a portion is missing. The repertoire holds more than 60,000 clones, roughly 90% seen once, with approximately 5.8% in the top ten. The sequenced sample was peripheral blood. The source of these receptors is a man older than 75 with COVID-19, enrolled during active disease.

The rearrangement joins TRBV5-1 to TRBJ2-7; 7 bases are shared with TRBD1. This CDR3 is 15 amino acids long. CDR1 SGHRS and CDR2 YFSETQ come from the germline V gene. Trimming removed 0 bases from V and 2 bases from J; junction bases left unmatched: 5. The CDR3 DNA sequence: TGCGCCAGCAGCTTGGGTTGGGACAGACCCTACGAGCAGTACTTC. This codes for CASSLGWDRPYEQYF.

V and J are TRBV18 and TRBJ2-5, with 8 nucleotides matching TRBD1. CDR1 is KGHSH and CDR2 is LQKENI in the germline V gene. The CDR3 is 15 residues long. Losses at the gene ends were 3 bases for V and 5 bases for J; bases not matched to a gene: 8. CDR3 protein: CASSPQQGARETQYF. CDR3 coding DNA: TGTGCCAGCTCACCGCAGCAGGGGGCTCGGGAGACCCAGTACTTC.

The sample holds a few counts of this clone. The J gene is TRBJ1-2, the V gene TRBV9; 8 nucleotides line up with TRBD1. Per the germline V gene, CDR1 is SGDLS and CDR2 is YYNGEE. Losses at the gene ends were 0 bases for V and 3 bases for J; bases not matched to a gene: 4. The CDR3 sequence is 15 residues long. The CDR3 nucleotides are TGTGCCAGCAGCGTAGCGCCAGGGGGCGACTATGGCTACACCTTC. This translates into CASSVAPGGDYGYTF.

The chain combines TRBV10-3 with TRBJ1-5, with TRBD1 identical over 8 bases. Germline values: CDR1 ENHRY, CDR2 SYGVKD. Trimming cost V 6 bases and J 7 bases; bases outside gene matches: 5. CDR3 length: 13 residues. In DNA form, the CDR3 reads TGTGCCATCAGGCCGACAGGGGACCAGCCCCAGCATTTT. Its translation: CAIRPTGDQPQHF.

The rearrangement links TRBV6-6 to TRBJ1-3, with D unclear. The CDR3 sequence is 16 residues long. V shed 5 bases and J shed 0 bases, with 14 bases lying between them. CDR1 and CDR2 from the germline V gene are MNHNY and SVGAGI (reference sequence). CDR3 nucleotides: TGTGCCAGCAGTAGCCAAAGAGGGATCTCTGGAAACACCATATATTTT. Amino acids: CASSSQRGISGNTIYF.

The CDR3 DNA reads as TGTGCCAGCTCACCGGCAACAGGGGCCAGCTACGAGCAGTACTTC. Translation: CASSPATGASYEQYF. The rearrangement joins TRBV18 to TRBJ2-7; 7 bases align to TRBD1. There are 15 residues in the CDR3. Germline CDR1 is KGHSH and CDR2 is LQKENI. V gave up 3 bases and J gave up 3 bases; unmatched junction bases: 8.

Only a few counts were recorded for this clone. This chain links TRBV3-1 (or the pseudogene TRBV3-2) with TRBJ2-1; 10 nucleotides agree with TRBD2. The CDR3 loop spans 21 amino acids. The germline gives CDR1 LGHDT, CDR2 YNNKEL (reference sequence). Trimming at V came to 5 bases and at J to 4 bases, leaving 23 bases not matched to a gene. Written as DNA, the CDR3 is TGTGCCAGCAGCTCCCCTTCCGTCCTAGCGGGGGACCCACCTATATACAATGAGCAGTTCTTC. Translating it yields CASSSPSVLAGDPPIYNEQFF.

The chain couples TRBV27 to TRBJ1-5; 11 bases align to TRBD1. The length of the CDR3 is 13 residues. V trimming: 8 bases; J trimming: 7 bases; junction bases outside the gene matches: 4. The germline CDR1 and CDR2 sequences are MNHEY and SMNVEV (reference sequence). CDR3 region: CASGGTGGQPQHF. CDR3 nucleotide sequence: TGTGCCAGCGGAGGGACAGGGGGACAGCCCCAGCATTTT.

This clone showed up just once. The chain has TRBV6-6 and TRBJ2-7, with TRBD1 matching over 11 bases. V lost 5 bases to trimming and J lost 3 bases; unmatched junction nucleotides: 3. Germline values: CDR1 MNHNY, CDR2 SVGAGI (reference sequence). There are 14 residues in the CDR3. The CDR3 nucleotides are TGTGCCAGCAGTCGGACAGGGGGCTACTACGAGCAGTACTTC. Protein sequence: CASSRTGGYYEQYF.

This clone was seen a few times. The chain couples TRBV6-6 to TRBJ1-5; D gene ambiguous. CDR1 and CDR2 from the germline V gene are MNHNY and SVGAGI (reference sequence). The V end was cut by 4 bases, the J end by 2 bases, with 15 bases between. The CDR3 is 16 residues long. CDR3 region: CASSSIQDQRNQPQHF. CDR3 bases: TGTGCCAGCAGTTCGATCCAGGATCAACGCAATCAGCCCCAGCATTTT.

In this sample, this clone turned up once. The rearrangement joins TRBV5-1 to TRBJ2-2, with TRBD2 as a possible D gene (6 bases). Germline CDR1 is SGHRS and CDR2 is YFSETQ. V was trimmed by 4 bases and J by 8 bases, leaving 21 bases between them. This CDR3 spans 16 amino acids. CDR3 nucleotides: TGCGCCAGCAGCCTCCAGTCGGGAGCGGTGGCGGGGGAGCTGTTTTTT. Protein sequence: CASSLQSGAVAGELFF.

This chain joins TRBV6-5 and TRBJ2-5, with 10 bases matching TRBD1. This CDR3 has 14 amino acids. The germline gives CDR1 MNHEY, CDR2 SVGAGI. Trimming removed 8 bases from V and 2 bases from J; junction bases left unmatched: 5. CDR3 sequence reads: CASSRQGAQETQYF. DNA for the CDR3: TGTGCCAGCTCCCGACAGGGGGCTCAAGAGACCCAGTACTTC.

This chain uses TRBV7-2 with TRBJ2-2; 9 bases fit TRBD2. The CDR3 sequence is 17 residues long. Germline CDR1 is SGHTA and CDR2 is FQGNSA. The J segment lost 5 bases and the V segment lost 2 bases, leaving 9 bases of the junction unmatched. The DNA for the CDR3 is TGTGCCAGCAGCTTATCTAGCGGGGCAACGGGGACCGGGGAGCTGTTTTTT. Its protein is CASSLSSGATGTGELFF.

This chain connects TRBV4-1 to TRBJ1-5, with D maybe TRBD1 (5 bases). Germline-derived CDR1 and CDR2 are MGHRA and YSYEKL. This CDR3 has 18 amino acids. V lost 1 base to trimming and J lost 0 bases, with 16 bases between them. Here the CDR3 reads CASSQGRTGAYSNQPQHF. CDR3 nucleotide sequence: TGCGCCAGCAGCCAAGGGCGAACAGGCGCTTATAGCAATCAGCCCCAGCATTTT.

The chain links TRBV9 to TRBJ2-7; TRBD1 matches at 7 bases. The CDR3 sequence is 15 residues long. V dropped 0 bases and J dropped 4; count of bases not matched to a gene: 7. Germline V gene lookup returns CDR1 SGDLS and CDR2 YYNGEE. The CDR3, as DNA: TGTGCCAGCAGCGTAGGAGGGGGCAGGGGTTACGAGCAGTACTTC. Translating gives CASSVGGGRGYEQYF.

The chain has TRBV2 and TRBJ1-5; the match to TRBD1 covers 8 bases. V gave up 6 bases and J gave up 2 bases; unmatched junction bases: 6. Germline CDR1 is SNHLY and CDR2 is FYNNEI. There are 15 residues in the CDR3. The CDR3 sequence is CASSPDRVGNQPQHF. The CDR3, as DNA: TGTGCCAGCAGCCCGGACAGGGTAGGCAATCAGCCCCAGCATTTT. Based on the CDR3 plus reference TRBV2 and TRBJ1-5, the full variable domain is EPEVTQTPSHQVTQMGQEVILRCVPISNHLYFYWYRQILGQKVEFLVSFYNNEISEKSEIFDDQFSVERPDGSNFTLKIRSTKLEDSAMYFCASSPDRVGNQPQHFGDGTRLSIL.

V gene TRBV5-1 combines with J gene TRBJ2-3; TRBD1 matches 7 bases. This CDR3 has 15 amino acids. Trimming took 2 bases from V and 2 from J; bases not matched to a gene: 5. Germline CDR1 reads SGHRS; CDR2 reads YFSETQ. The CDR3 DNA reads TGCGCCAGCAGCTTAGACAGGGTTTCCACAGATACGCAGTATTTT. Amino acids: CASSLDRVSTDTQYF.

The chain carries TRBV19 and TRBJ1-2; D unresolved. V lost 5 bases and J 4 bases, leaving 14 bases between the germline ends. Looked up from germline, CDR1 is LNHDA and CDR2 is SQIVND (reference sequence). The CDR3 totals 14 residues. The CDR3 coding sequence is TGTGCCAGTAGTCCAACTAATCCCGCCTATGGCTACACCTTC. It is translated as CASSPTNPAYGYTF.

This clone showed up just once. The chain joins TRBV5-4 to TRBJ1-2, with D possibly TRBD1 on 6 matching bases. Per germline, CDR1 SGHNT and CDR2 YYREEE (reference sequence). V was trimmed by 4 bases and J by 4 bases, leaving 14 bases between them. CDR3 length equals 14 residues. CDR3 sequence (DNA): TGTGCCAGCAGCCTCGAACAGGGATTCTATGGCTACACCTTC. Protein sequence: CASSLEQGFYGYTF.

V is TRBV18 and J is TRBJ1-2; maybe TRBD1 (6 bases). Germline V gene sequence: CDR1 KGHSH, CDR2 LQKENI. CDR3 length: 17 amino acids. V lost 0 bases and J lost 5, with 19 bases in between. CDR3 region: CASSPPNSGATNYGYTF. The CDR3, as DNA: TGTGCCAGCTCACCACCAAACTCAGGGGCGACCAATTATGGCTACACCTTC. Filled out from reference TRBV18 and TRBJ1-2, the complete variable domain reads NAGVMQNPRHLVRRRGQEARLRCSPMKGHSHVYWYRQLPEEGLKFMVYLQKENIIDESGMPKERFSAEFPKEGPSILRIQQVVRGDSAAYFCASSPPNSGATNYGYTFGSGTRLTVV.

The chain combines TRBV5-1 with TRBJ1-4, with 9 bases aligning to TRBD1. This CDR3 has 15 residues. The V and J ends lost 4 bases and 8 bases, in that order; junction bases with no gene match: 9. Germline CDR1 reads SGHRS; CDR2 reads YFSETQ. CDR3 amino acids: CASSPMTGGEEKLFF. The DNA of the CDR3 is TGCGCCAGCAGCCCGATGACAGGGGGAGAAGAAAAACTGTTTTTT.

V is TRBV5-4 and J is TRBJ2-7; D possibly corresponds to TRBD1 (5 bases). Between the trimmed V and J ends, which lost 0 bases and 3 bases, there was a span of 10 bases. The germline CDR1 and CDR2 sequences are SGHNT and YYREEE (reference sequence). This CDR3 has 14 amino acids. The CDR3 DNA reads TGTGCCAGCAGCTTGGGCATCAGGGACTACGAGCAGTACTTC. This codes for CASSLGIRDYEQYF.

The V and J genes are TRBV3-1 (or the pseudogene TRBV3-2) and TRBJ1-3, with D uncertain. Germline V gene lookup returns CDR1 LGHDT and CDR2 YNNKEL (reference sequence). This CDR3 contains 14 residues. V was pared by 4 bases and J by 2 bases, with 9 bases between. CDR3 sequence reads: CASSPQVPGNTIYF. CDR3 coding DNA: TGTGCCAGCAGCCCCCAGGTCCCTGGAAACACCATATATTTT.

Here the CDR3 reads CATRDREETQYF. The CDR3 DNA reads as TGTGCCACCCGGGACAGGGAGGAGACCCAGTACTTC. This chain connects TRBV2 to TRBJ2-5; 9 nucleotides match TRBD1. The CDR3 loop spans 12 amino acids. Trimming at V came to 10 bases and at J to 5 bases, leaving 5 bases not matched to a gene. CDR1 SNHLY and CDR2 FYNNEI come from the germline V gene. The variable domain in full, completed from reference TRBV2 and TRBJ2-5, reads EPEVTQTPSHQVTQMGQEVILRCVPISNHLYFYWYRQILGQKVEFLVSFYNNEISEKSEIFDDQFSVERPDGSNFTLKIRSTKLEDSAMYFCATRDREETQYFGPGTRLLVL.

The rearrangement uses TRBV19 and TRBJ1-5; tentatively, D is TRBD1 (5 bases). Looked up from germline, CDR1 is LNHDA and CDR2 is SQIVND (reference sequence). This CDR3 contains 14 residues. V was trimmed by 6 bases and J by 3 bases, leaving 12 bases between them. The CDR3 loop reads CASSETDLNQPQHF. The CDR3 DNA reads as TGTGCCAGTAGCGAGACAGACCTCAATCAGCCCCAGCATTTT. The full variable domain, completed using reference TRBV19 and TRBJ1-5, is DGGITQSPKYLFRKEGQNVTLSCEQNLNHDAMYWYRQDPGQGLRLIYYSQIVNDFQKGDIAEGYSVSREKKESFPLTVTSAQKNPTAFYLCASSETDLNQPQHFGDGTRLSIL.